This is a list of T cell receptor beta chains from one sample in a study of cytomegalovirus exposure and HLA in healthy donors. Profiled with immunoSEQ multiplex PCR; TCRdb holds only in-frame clones, not every one. Altogether tens of thousands of clones are present, roughly 79% being singletons, with the ten largest covering about 6.5%. Sequenced material: PBMCs. Source of these receptors: a man aged 45-60 years in good health and CMV-seronegative. CDR3s include the opening cysteine and the closing phenylalanine or tryptophan. Clone size is stated in some rows and not others, as once, few, many or a class when expanded.

abundance,len,j_gene,v_gene,CDR3aa
-,16,TRBJ2-1,TRBV2,CALVPEDGSSYNEQFF
-,20,TRBJ1-1,TRBV5-1,CASSLAYFSGTGGRNTEAFF
-,16,TRBJ2-1,TRBV5-6,CASRFRTSGQNNEQFF
-,12,TRBJ1-5,TRBV27,CASSFIQGPQHF
-,16,TRBJ1-1,TRBV6-5,CVSSYGGGGGGTEAFF
once,14,TRBJ2-7,TRBV18,CASSQSPGPYEQYF
-,14,TRBJ2-1,TRBV6-4,CASSDSSGLREQFF
-,15,TRBJ2-1,TRBV6-5,CASFTAAAGEDEQFF
-,15,TRBJ2-1,TRBV7-3,CASSLGLAGTHEQFF
-,16,TRBJ2-5,TRBV7-7,CASSLFPRGVEETQYF
-,15,TRBJ2-1,TRBV6-5,CASSYGTGIYNEQFF
-,20,TRBJ1-5,TRBV28,CASSAAGTGTMTYSNQPQHF
medium-sized,14,TRBJ1-1,TRBV10-2,CASGERGGNTEAFF
-,16,TRBJ2-3,TRBV6-6,CASSYMGGPTILTQYF
-,13,TRBJ2-3,TRBV30,CAWSPPRTDTQYF
-,16,TRBJ2-3,TRBV7-9,CASSYRALNSTDTQYF
-,13,TRBJ2-1,TRBV6-5,CASSHQDIGEQFF
few,11,TRBJ1-1,TRBV7-9,CASSLNLGAFF
-,18,TRBJ2-2,TRBV10-1,CASSEGVGTVKNTGELFF
-,16,TRBJ2-1,TRBV30,CAWNLRGQLPYNEQFF
few,16,TRBJ1-2,TRBV4-2,CASSREPLETGNGYTF
-,16,TRBJ1-5,TRBV7-8,CASSLAGGEVNQPQHF
few,14,TRBJ2-2,TRBV28,CASSLDSGAGELFF
-,13,TRBJ1-4,TRBV7-8,CASSLEQGWKLFF
-,15,TRBJ2-1,TRBV5-5,CASSLGRSSYNEQFF
-,17,TRBJ1-6,TRBV7-8,CASSLKQDTQNNSPLHF
-,12,TRBJ2-1,TRBV7-9,CASSLGGYEQFF
few,13,TRBJ1-2,TRBV18,CASSPEEMYGYTF
-,16,TRBJ2-3,TRBV19,CASSGGGAVPTDTQYF
few,16,TRBJ1-1,TRBV7-4,CASSLSDRSLNTEAFF
-,14,TRBJ2-4,TRBV6-1,CASRLTAAKNIQYF
few,14,TRBJ2-3,TRBV4-2,CASSSGEGEDTQYF
-,12,TRBJ2-1,TRBV5-1,CASSSSNNEQFF
-,14,TRBJ1-5,TRBV6-1,CASSEADKNQPQHF
-,13,TRBJ2-7,TRBV6-5,CASSYSNSREQYF
-,16,TRBJ1-1,TRBV4-1,CASSPRQKRGNTEAFF
-,14,TRBJ1-2,TRBV30,CAWSLLQGYYGYTF
few,16,TRBJ2-5,TRBV4-1,CASSQESGAEQETQYF
-,15,TRBJ1-1,TRBV30,CAWRAKGGVITEAFF
-,14,TRBJ2-5,TRBV7-9,CASSLVLGQETQYF
-,20,TRBJ2-3,TRBV30,CAWSVLRGGGGAPSTDTQYF
-,15,TRBJ1-1,TRBV15,CATSRGGGENTEAFF
once,16,TRBJ1-3,TRBV18,CASSAEGAGSGNTIYF
-,17,TRBJ1-5,TRBV28,CASSSVQGGQLNQPQHF
-,13,TRBJ1-2,TRBV6-6,CASSSREVNGYTF
-,18,TRBJ1-2,TRBV2,CASSDTILRRQGDYGYTF
-,15,TRBJ1-2,TRBV4-2,CASSQRQGANYGYTF
-,15,TRBJ2-1,TRBV29-1,CSAPMDRGLRGEQFF
-,13,TRBJ2-1,TRBV6-6,CASRSRGVGEQFF